These 32 T cell receptor beta chains came from one sample sequenced in a study of cytomegalovirus exposure and HLA in healthy donors. The PCR ran on 60 Vbeta and 13 Jbeta primers. Sequencing was performed with immunoSEQ multiplex PCR; in TCRdb, only in-frame clones are kept and a portion is missing. Counted here are over 100,000 clones, around three quarters occurring once; the ten biggest clones make up about 10%. The material sequenced was PBMCs. These receptors all stem from a man aged 40-49 years in good health and CMV-seropositive.

V gene TRBV7-3 combines with J gene TRBJ2-1; 11 bases match TRBD2. CDR3 length: 15 residues. CDR1 SGHTA and CDR2 FQGTGA come from the germline V gene. V was clipped by 3 bases and J by 5 bases; unmatched bases: 3. CDR3 residues: CASSFLAGGNNEQFF. The CDR3 DNA follows: TGTGCCAGCAGCTTTCTAGCGGGGGGTAACAATGAGCAGTTCTTC.

The gene calls are TRBV11-2 and TRBJ2-5, with D possibly TRBD2 on 5 matching bases. Deletions cut 1 base from V and 5 bases from J, with 11 bases between. The CDR3 consists of 14 residues. The germline gives CDR1 SGHAT, CDR2 FQNNGV. The CDR3 sequence: CASSLARGWETQYF. The DNA for the CDR3 is TGTGCCAGCAGCTTAGCACGGGGTTGGGAGACCCAGTACTTC.

The rearrangement joins TRBV7-2 to TRBJ2-1, with a tentative D call TRBD2 (5 bases). CDR3 size: 14 residues. V was shortened by 5 bases and J by 4 bases, with 12 bases between the two germline ends. CDR1 is SGHTA and CDR2 is FQGNSA in the germline V gene. CDR3 coding DNA: TGTGCCAGCAGCGGGAGAAGGGAGTACAATGAGCAGTTCTTC. It encodes CASSGRREYNEQFF.

The chain employs TRBV9 and TRBJ2-1; TRBD2 is a possible D gene (6 bases). CDR1 and CDR2 (germline): SGDLS, YYNGEE. This CDR3 has 14 amino acids. The V and J ends lost 4 bases and 6 bases respectively, with 14 bases between them. DNA of the CDR3: TGTGCCAGCAGCCCCCACCTCGGGGGCAATGAGCAGTTCTTC. Translation gives CASSPHLGGNEQFF.

This rearrangement joins TRBV30 to TRBJ1-5, with D possibly being TRBD1 (5 bases). The CDR3 has 13 residues. Germline loops: CDR1 GTSNPN, CDR2 SVGIG (reference sequence). With 5 bases removed from V and 4 bases from J, the gap between germline ends came to 12 bases. CDR3 protein: CAWRIKGNQPQHF. In DNA form, the CDR3 reads TGTGCCTGGCGGATTAAGGGGAATCAGCCCCAGCATTTT. The whole variable domain, remainder taken from reference TRBV30 and TRBJ1-5, is SQTIHQWPATLVQPVGSPLSLECTVEGTSNPNLYWYRQAAGRGLQLLFYSVGIGQISSEVPQNLSASRPQDRQFILSSKKLLLSDSGFYLCAWRIKGNQPQHFGDGTRLSIL.

DNA of the CDR3: TGTGCCAGCAGTACCCCGGGACAGGGTCGCAATGAGCAGTTCTTC. This translates into CASSTPGQGRNEQFF. The genes are TRBV28 and TRBJ2-1, with 9 bases identical to TRBD1. The V and J ends lost 5 bases and 6 bases, in that order; junction bases with no gene match: 8. CDR3 length: 15 amino acids. From germline, CDR1 is MDHEN and CDR2 SYDVKM.

This clone was observed once. The chain carries TRBV27 and TRBJ1-5, with D possibly TRBD1 on 5 matching bases. There are 15 residues in the CDR3. The germline gives CDR1 MNHEY, CDR2 SMNVEV (reference sequence). With 2 bases removed from V and 6 bases from J, the gap between germline ends came to 14 bases. As DNA, the CDR3 is TGTGCCAGCAGTTTACTACCAGGGATGGGTCAGCCCCAGCATTTT. Protein: CASSLLPGMGQPQHF.

This clone was picked up a small number of times. The junction shows a germline mismatch at one end, possibly a read error. The V gene is TRBV7-7, the J gene TRBJ2-7, with 10 bases identical to TRBD1. The length of the CDR3 is 15 residues. Germline assignment: CDR1 SSHAT and CDR2 FNYEAQ (reference sequence). DNA of the CDR3: TGTGCTAGCAGCACGCGACAGGGGGCGTTCTACGAGCAGTACTTC. Its translation: CASSTRQGAFYEQYF. Full variable domain (missing parts from reference TRBV7-7 and TRBJ2-7): GAGVSQSPRYKVTKRGQDVTLRCDPISSHATLYWYQQALGQGPEFLTYFNYEAQPDKSGLPSDRFSAERPEGSISTLTIQRTEQRDSAMYRCASSTRQGAFYEQYFGPGTRLTVT.

V is TRBV2 and J is TRBJ2-5; 9 bases agree with TRBD2. The J call may be faulty, since TRBJ2-7 better matches the DNA end. The CDR3 is 15 amino acids. In germline, CDR1 is SNHLY, CDR2 FYNNEI. This chain's CDR3 is CASSTQRGAHYEQYF. CDR3 nucleotides: TGTGCCAGCAGTACCCAGCGGGGGGCTCACTACGAGCAGTACTTC.

This sequence joins TRBV11-1 and TRBJ1-3; tentative D call: TRBD1 (5 bases). V was shortened by 4 bases and J by 0 bases, with 10 bases between the two germline ends. The V gene's germline CDR1 is SGHAT and CDR2 FQDESV (reference sequence). This CDR3 has 15 residues. The CDR3 protein is CASSWSGTSGNTIYF. In nucleotides, the CDR3 is TGTGCCAGCAGCTGGAGCGGGACCTCTGGAAACACCATATATTTT. The full variable domain, completed using reference TRBV11-1 and TRBJ1-3, is EAEVAQSPRYKITEKSQAVAFWCDPISGHATLYWYRQILGQGPELLVQFQDESVVDDSQLPKDRFSAERLKGVDSTLKIQPAELGDSAMYLCASSWSGTSGNTIYFGEGSWLTVV.

The V gene is TRBV7-9, the J gene TRBJ1-6; D is ambiguous. Germline CDR1 is SEHNR and CDR2 is FQNEAQ (reference sequence). V was pared by 3 bases and J by 8 bases, with 14 bases between. CDR3 length equals 15 residues. DNA of the CDR3: TGTGCCAGCAGCTTCGCAGTAGGACTAGATTCACCCCTCCACTTT. Its protein is CASSFAVGLDSPLHF.

This sequence joins TRBV11-3 and TRBJ2-2; maybe TRBD1 (6 bases). V was cut by 0 bases and J by 2 bases, with 13 bases left in between. This CDR3 is 17 amino acids long. Germline lookup yields CDR1 SGHNT and CDR2 YENEEA. The CDR3 DNA reads TGTGCCAGCAGCTTAGATTCACAGGGTCGTAACACCGGGGAGCTGTTTTTT. Protein product: CASSLDSQGRNTGELFF.

This clone was detected only a few times. The gene calls are TRBV11-2 and TRBJ2-3; D might be TRBD2 (6 bases). Trimming pared 1 base from V and 7 bases from J, leaving 15 bases between. The CDR3 extends over 15 amino acids. CDR1 is SGHAT and CDR2 is FQNNGV in the germline V gene. CDR3: CASSLARLASNTQYF. CDR3 nucleotide sequence: TGTGCCAGCAGCTTAGCGCGGCTAGCGTCAAATACGCAGTATTTT.

This clone has a single count. The rearrangement joins TRBV19 to TRBJ2-7; a possible D gene is TRBD1 (6 bases). Trimming cost V 7 bases and J 0 bases, with 16 bases left between them. There are 15 residues in the CDR3. Germline V gene sequence: CDR1 LNHDA, CDR2 SQIVND (reference sequence). CDR3 protein: CASKPQGTASYEQYF. The CDR3 region has the DNA TGTGCCAGTAAACCCCAGGGGACGGCCTCCTACGAGCAGTACTTC.

The V gene is TRBV7-3, the J gene TRBJ2-2, with TRBD1 as a possible D gene (6 bases). Trimming took 3 bases from V and 7 from J, leaving 9 bases between them. The germline V gene encodes CDR1 SGHTA and CDR2 FQGTGA. The CDR3 consists of 13 residues. Here the CDR3 DNA reads TGTGCCAGCAGCTTTAGGGGGAGCGGGGAGCTGTTTTTT. Encoded protein: CASSFRGSGELFF.

The chain employs TRBV19 and TRBJ2-5, with a weak D call TRBD2 (6 bases). Per germline, CDR1 LNHDA and CDR2 SQIVND (reference sequence). The V and J ends lost 6 bases and 4 bases respectively, with 12 bases between them. The CDR3 length is 13 residues. The CDR3 here is CASREGNGETQYF. CDR3 in DNA: TGTGCCAGTAGGGAGGGTAATGGAGAGACCCAGTACTTC.

CDR3 in amino acids: CASSFEQPSTDTQYF. The CDR3 nucleotides are TGCGCCAGCAGCTTCGAACAGCCGAGCACAGATACGCAGTATTTT. The chain recombines TRBV5-1 with TRBJ2-3, with D unresolved. Trimming took off 2 bases at V and 0 bases at J, with 10 bases between the two ends. The CDR3 extends over 15 amino acids. The germline V gene has CDR1 SGHRS and CDR2 YFSETQ. Full variable domain (rest looked up from reference TRBV5-1 and TRBJ2-3): KAGVTQTPRYLIKTRGQQVTLSCSPISGHRSVSWYQQTPGQGLQFLFEYFSETQRNKGNFPGRFSGRQFSNSRSEMNVSTLELGDSALYLCASSFEQPSTDTQYFGPGTRLTVL.

The J gene is TRBJ2-5, the V gene TRBV9, with 11 bases that match TRBD1. J gave up 1 base and V 0 bases, and 11 bases lay outside the gene matches. CDR1 SGDLS and CDR2 YYNGEE come from the germline V gene. The CDR3 loop spans 19 amino acids. The CDR3 DNA is TGTGCCAGCAGCGTAGGGACAGGGGGCCCCCGTAAATTCCAAGAGACCCAGTACTTC. This sequence encodes CASSVGTGGPRKFQETQYF.

V is TRBV10-1 and J is TRBJ2-7; TRBD2 matches 16 bases. V trimming: 7 bases; J trimming: 2 bases; junction bases outside the gene matches: 8. CDR1 WNHNN and CDR2 SYGVQD come from the germline V gene (reference sequence). The CDR3 loop spans 17 amino acids. CDR3 sequence (DNA): TGCGCCAGCATCCCGCCAGGGACTAGCGGGGGGGCCTACGAGCAGTACTTC. Its protein is CASIPPGTSGGAYEQYF.

The DNA of the CDR3 is TGCGCCAGCAGCCTACAGGGGAGCGGCTACACCTTC. As protein: CASSLQGSGYTF. This rearrangement joins TRBV5-1 to TRBJ1-2; TRBD1 matches at 7 bases. J gave up 8 bases and V 4 bases, and 5 bases lay outside the gene matches. Germline V CDR1 and CDR2: SGHRS, YFSETQ. The CDR3 has 12 residues.

The V gene is TRBV29-1, the J gene TRBJ2-3; TRBD1 is a possible D gene (6 bases). This CDR3 has 20 residues. Germline CDR1 SQVTM, CDR2 ANQGSEA. V was cut by 4 bases and J by 1 base, with 30 bases left in between. CDR3 nucleotides: TGCAGCGTTGTCGTTTGGGACATGTCCAATTCCCCGGGCGGCACAGATACGCAGTATTTT. As protein: CSVVVWDMSNSPGGTDTQYF.

This clone is a singleton in its sample. The rearrangement uses TRBV18 and TRBJ1-4; 10 bases map to TRBD1. The junction had 6 bases not matched to a gene; V was cut back by 1 base and J by 7 bases. This CDR3 is 16 amino acids long. Germline CDR1 reads KGHSH; CDR2 reads LQKENI. CDR3 bases: TGTGCCAGCTCACCACTCTCCGGGACAGGGGTTGAAAAACTGTTTTTT. This codes for CASSPLSGTGVEKLFF.

J is TRBJ2-3 and V is TRBV4-2, with D maybe TRBD2 (5 bases). Germline assignment: CDR1 LGHNA and CDR2 YNFKEQ. The CDR3 spans 16 residues. The V gene lost 0 bases and the J gene lost 1 base, with 11 bases spanning the gap. The DNA for the CDR3 is TGTGCCAGCAGCCAAGATCTTCGGGGAGGCACAGATACGCAGTATTTT. Protein: CASSQDLRGGTDTQYF.

This sequence joins TRBV5-1 and TRBJ2-1, with a weak D call TRBD1 (5 bases). Germline V gene lookup returns CDR1 SGHRS and CDR2 YFSETQ. V lost 2 bases and J lost 8, with 8 bases in between. This CDR3 is 12 amino acids long. CDR3 DNA: TGCGCCAGCAGCTTCGACAGTTATGAGCAGTTCTTC. It is translated as CASSFDSYEQFF.

This chain connects TRBV19 to TRBJ2-7, with TRBD1 matching over 7 bases. Germline trimming cut 4 bases from V and 6 bases from J; bases unmatched to any gene: 6. CDR1 LNHDA and CDR2 SQIVND come from the germline V gene (reference sequence). The CDR3 spans 13 residues. Here the CDR3 DNA reads TGTGCCAGTAGTACTAGGACAGGAGGCGAGCAGTACTTC. Translation: CASSTRTGGEQYF.

V gene TRBV30 combines with J gene TRBJ2-5, with 10 bases aligning to TRBD1. This CDR3 is built from 16 residues. Germline V gene sequence: CDR1 GTSNPN, CDR2 SVGIG (reference sequence). J was trimmed by 4 bases and V by 0 bases; bases with no gene match: 8. The CDR3 DNA reads as TGTGCCTGGAGTGTAATTGGGACAGGGGAGGTAGAGACCCAGTACTTC. This sequence encodes CAWSVIGTGEVETQYF.

The rearrangement links TRBV28 to TRBJ1-1; no definite D call. Trimming shortened V by 3 bases and J by 3 bases, and 5 bases separated the two germline ends. CDR3 size: 12 residues. Germline V gene lookup returns CDR1 MDHEN and CDR2 SYDVKM. This CDR3 is CASSFRYTEAFF. DNA for the CDR3: TGTGCCAGCAGTTTCAGATACACTGAAGCTTTCTTT.

CDR3 nucleotide sequence: TGTGCCAGTAATCAGGGGACCTGGGATTGGAAGAATGAGCAGTTCTTC. Amino acids: CASNQGTWDWKNEQFF. The rearrangement uses TRBV19 and TRBJ2-1, with TRBD1 as a possible D gene (6 bases). The CDR3 consists of 16 residues. Germline lookup yields CDR1 LNHDA and CDR2 SQIVND (reference sequence). V lost 7 bases and J lost 7, with 23 bases in between.

Comments on this clone: A read error may account for a junction end that differs from germline. The gene calls are TRBV7-9 and TRBJ2-7; the match to TRBD1 covers 8 bases. Germline CDR1 is SEHNR and CDR2 is FQNEAQ (reference sequence). CDR3 length: 15 residues. In DNA, the CDR3 is TGTTCCAGCAGCCCCGGGGGACAGGATATCAGCGAGCAGTACTTC. It encodes CSSSPGGQDISEQYF.

The chain recombines TRBV4-3 with TRBJ1-6; D ambiguous. CDR3 length equals 15 residues. Trimming cost V 0 bases and J 14 bases, with 17 bases left between them. Germline lookup yields CDR1 LGHNA and CDR2 YSLEER. The CDR3, as DNA: TGCGCCAGCAGCCAAGATGGCCGCCGAATCGGGACCCTCCACTTT. As protein: CASSQDGRRIGTLHF.

This chain's CDR3 is CASSKYEGRFNYGYTF. CDR3 bases: TGTGCCAGCAGCAAATATGAGGGCAGATTCAACTATGGCTACACCTTC. The chain links TRBV21-1 to TRBJ1-2. TRBV21-1 is designated a pseudogene. This CDR3 spans 16 amino acids.

The J gene is TRBJ2-3, the V gene TRBV4-2; 12 positions agree with TRBD2. The CDR3 contains 17 residues. Germline V CDR1 and CDR2: LGHNA, YNFKEQ. The V gene end was trimmed by 2 bases and the J gene end by 0 bases; junction bases not matched to a gene: 3. CDR3 in amino acids: CASSQYLAGGSTDTQYF. The CDR3 bases are TGTGCCAGCAGCCAATACCTAGCGGGGGGGAGCACAGATACGCAGTATTTT.